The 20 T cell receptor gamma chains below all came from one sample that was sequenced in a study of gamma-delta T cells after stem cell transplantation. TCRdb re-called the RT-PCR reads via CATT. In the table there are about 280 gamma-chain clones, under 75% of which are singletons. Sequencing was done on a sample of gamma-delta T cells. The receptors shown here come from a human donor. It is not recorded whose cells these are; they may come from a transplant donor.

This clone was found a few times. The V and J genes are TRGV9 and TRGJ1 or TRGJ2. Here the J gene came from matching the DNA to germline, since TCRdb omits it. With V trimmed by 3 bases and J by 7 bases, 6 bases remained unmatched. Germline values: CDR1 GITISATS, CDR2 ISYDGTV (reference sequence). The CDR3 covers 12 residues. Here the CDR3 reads CALWERRYKKLF. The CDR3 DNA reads TGTGCCTTGTGGGAGCGTCGGTATAAGAAACTCTTT.

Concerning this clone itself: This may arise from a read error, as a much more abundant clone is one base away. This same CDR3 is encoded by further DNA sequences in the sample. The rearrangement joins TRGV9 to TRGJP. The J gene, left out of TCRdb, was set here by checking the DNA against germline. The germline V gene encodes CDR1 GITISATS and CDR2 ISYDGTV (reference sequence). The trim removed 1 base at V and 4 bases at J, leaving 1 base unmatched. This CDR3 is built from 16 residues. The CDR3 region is CALWEVQELGKKIKVF. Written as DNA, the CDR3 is TGTGCCTTGTGGGAGGTTCAAGAGTTGGGCAAAAAAATCAAGGTATTT.

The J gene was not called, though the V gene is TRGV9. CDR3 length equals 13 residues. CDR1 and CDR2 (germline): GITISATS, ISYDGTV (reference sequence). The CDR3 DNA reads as TGTGCCTTGTGGGAGGTGGGGTATTATAAGAAACTATTT. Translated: CALWEVGYYKKLF.

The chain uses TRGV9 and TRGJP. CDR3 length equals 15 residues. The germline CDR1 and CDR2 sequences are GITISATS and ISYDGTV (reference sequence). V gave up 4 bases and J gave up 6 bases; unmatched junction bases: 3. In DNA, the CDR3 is TGTGCCTTGTGGGAAAGAGAGTTGGGCAAAAAAATCAAGGTATTT. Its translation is CALWERELGKKIKVF.

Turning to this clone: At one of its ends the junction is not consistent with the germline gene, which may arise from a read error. The CDR3 DNA reads TGTGCCTTGTGGGAGGCCAAGTTGCAAGGGTTGGGCAAAAAAATCAAGGTATTT. Protein product: CALWEAKLQGLGKKIKVF. The chain couples TRGV9 to TRGJP. TCRdb carries no J gene annotation; the J gene was assigned here by matching the DNA with germline. There are 18 residues in the CDR3. Germline V CDR1 and CDR2: GITISATS, ISYDGTV (reference sequence).

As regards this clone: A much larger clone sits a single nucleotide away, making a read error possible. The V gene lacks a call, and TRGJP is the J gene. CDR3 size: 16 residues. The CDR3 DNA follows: TGTGCCTTGTGGGAGTTGCAAGAGTTGGGCAAAAAAATCAAGGTATTT. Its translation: CALWELQELGKKIKVF.

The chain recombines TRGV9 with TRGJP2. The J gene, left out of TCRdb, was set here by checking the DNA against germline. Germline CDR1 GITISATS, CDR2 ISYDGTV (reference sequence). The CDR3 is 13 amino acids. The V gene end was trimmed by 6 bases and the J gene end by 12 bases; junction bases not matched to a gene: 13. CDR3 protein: CALWRIAVRIKTF. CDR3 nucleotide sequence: TGTGCCTTGTGGCGAATCGCTGTTAGGATCAAGACGTTT.

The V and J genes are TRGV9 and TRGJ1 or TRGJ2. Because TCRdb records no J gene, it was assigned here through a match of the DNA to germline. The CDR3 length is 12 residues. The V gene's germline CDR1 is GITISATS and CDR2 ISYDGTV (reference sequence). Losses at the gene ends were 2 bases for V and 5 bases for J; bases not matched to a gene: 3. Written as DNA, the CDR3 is TGTGCCTTGTGGGAGGGGGATTATAAGAAACTCTTT. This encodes CALWEGDYKKLF.

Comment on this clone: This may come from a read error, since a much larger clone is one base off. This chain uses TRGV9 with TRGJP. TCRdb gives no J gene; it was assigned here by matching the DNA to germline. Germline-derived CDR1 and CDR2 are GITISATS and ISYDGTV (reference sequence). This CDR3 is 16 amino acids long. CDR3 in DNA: TGTGCCTTGTGGGAGGTGGAAGAGTTGGGCAAAAAAAACAAGGTATTT. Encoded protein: CALWEVEELGKKNKVF.

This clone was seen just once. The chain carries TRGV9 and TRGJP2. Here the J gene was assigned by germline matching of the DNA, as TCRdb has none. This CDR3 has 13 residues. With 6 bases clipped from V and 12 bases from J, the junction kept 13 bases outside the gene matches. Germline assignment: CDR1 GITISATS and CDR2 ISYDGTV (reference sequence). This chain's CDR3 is CALWRIAGRIKTF. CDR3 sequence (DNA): TGTGCCTTGTGGCGAATCGCGGGTAGGATCAAGACGTTT.

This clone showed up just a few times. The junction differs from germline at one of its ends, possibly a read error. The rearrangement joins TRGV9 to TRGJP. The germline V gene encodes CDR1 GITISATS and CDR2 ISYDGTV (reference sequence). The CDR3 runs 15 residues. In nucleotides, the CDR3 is TGTGCCTTGTGGTCTGAAGAGTTGGGCCAAAAAATCAAGGTATTT. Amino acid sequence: CALWSEELGQKIKVF.

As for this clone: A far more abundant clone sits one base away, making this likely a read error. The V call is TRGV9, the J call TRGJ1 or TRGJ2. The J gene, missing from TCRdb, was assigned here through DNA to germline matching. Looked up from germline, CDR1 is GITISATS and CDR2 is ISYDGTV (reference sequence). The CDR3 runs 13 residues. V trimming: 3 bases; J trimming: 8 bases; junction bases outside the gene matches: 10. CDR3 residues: CALWEPTNNKKLF. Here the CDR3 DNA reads TGTGCCTTGTGGGAGCCTACCAACAATAAGAAACTCTTT.

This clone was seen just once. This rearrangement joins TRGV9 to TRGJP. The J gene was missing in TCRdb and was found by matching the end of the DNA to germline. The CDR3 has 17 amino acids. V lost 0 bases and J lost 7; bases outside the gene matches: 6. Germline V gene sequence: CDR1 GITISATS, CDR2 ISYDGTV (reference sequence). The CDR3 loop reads CALWEVPTELGKKIKVF. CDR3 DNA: TGTGCCTTGTGGGAGGTGCCCACCGAGTTGGGCAAAAAAATCAAGGTATTT.

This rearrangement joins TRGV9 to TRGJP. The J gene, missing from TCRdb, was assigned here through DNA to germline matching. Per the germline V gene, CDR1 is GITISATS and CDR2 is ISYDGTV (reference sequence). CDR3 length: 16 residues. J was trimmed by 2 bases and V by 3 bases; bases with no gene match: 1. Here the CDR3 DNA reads TGTGCCTTGTGGGAGTGGCAAGAGTTGGGCAAAAAAATCAAGGTATTT. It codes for CALWEWQELGKKIKVF.

The CDR3 region has the DNA TGTGCCTTGTGGGAGGCAAATCAAGAGTTGGGCAAAAAAATCAAGGTATTT. This codes for CALWEANQELGKKIKVF. The chain has TRGV9 and TRGJP. Because TCRdb records no J gene, it was assigned here through a match of the DNA to germline. With 2 bases clipped from V and 4 bases from J, the junction kept 5 bases outside the gene matches. The CDR3 has 17 residues. Germline V gives CDR1 GITISATS, CDR2 ISYDGTV (reference sequence).

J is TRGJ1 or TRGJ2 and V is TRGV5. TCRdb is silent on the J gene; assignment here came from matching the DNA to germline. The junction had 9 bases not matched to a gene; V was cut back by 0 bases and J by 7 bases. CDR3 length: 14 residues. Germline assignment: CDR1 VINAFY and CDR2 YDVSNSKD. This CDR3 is CATWDRRRGYKKLF. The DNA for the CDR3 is TGTGCCACCTGGGACAGGCGCCGGGGATATAAGAAACTCTTT.

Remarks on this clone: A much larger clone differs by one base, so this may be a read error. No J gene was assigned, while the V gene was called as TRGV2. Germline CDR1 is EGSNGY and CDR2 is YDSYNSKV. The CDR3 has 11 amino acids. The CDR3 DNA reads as TGTGCCACCTGGGACGGGCGAAAGAAACTATTT. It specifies CATWDGRKKLF.

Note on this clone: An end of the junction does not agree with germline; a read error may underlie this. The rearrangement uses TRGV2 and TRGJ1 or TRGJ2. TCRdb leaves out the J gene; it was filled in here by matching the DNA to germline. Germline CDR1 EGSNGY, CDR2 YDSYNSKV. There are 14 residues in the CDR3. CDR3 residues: CATWDVQNYDKKLF. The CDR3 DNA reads TGTGCCACCTGGGACGTACAAAATTATGATAAGAAACTCTTT.

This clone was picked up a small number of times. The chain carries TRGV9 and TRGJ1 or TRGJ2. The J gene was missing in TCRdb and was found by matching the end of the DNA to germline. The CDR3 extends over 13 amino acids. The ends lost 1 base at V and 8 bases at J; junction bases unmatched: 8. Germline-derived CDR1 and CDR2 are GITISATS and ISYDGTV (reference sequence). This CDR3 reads CALWEVPRDKKLF. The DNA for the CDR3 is TGTGCCTTGTGGGAGGTCCCAAGGGATAAGAAACTCTTT.

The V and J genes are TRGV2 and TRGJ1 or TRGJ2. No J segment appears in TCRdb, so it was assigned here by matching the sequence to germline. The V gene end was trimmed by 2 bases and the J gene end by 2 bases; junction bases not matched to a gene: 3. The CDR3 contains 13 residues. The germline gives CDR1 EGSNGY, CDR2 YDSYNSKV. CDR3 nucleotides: TGTGCCACCTGGGACGCCGATTATTATAAGAAACTCTTT. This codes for CATWDADYYKKLF.